This TCR beta chain was profiled in a study of blood T cell repertoires in COVID-19. The CDR3 spans 15 residues. Germline assignment: CDR1 MNHEY and CDR2 SMNVEV (reference sequence). Trimming stripped 2 bases from V and 7 bases from J, with 15 bases between. The method was immunoSEQ multiplex PCR; TCRdb's version includes in-frame clones alone and lacks a portion of them. The table lists under 250,000 clones, about 80% of them singletons. The chain has TRBV27 and TRBJ2-4; a possible D gene is TRBD2 (5 bases). Material: peripheral blood. The source is a man between 45 and 60 years old with active or convalescent COVID-19. CDR3 loop: CASSLGGGLGNIQYF. CDR3 DNA: TGTGCCAGCAGTTTAGGAGGTGGGTTAGGGAACATTCAGTACTTC.